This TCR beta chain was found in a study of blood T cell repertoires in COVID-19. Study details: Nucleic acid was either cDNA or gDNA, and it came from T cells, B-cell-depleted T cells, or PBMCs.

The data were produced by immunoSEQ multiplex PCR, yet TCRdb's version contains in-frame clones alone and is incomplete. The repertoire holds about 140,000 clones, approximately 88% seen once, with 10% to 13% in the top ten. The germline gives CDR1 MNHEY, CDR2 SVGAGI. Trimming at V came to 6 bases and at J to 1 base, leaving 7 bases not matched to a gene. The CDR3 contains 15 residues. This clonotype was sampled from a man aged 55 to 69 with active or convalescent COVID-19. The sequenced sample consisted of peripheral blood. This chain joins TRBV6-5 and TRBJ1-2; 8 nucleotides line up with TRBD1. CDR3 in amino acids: CASREGTGNNYGYTF. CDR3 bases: TGTGCCAGCAGAGAGGGGACAGGAAATAACTATGGCTACACCTTC.